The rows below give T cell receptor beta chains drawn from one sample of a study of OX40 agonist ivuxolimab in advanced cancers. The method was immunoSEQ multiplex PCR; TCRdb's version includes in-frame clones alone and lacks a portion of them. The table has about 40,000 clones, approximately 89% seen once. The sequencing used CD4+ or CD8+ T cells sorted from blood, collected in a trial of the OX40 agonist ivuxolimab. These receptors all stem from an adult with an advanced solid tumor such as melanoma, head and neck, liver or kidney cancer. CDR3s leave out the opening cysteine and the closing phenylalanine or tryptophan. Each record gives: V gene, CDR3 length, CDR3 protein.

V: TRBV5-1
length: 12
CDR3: ASSLEVGNTEAF

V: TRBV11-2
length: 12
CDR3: ASSLTSRSPEQY

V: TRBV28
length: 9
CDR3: ATASRRPQH

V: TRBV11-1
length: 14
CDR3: ASSSMEGDAYNEQF

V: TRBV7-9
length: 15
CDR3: ASSPHLAGRRGDTQY

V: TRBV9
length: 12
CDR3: ASSTRQGVDEQY

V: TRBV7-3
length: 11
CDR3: AGSSGRAYEQY

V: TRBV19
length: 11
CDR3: AVVGRATGELF

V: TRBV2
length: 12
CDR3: ASSLTRGRDGYT

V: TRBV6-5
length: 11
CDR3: ASSQTGVYGYT

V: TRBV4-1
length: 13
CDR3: ASSPLGNGPYEQY

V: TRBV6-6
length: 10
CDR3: ASSYGLYEQY

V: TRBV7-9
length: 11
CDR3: ASSFGGGYEQY

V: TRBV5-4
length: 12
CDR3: ASSFKGAFNIQY

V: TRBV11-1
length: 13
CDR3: ASSLGSGGSYEQY

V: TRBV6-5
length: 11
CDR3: ASSYDAAYGYT

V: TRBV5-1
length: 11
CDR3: ASSLAGSLSYT

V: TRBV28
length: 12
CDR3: ASSLSQGGNTIY

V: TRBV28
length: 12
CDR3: ASTYTGNTDTQY

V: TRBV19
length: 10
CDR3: ATRSWGEKLF

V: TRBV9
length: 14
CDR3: ASSVGLAGNAYEQY

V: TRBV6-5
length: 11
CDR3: ASSLVSTDTQY

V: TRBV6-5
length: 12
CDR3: ASSYFAGNYGYT

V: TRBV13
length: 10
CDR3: ASSLAWGGQY

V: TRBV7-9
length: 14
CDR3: ASSPLSGAMNTEAF

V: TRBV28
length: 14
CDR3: ASSPRLAGGPDTQY

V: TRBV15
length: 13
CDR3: ATSGSLASSYEQY

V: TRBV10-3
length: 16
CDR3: AISEGTSGLSSYNEQF

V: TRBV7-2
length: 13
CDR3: ASSLGGRPYNEQF

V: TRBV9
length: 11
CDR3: ASGTGGNTEAF

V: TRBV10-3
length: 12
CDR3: ATGPKDGNQPQH

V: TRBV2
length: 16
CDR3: ASSGRRELAGVRGEQY

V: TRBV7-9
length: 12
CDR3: ASSLVQGDSPLH

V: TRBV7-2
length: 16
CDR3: ASSLNPLGLADTGELF

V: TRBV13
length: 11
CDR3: ASSLWAAYEQY

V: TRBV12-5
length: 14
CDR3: ASGLVQGLATDTQY

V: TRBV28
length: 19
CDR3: ASSFPLPTDSHRRETYEQY

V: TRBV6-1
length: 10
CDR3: ASRTSNTEAF

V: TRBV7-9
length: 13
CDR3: ASSLEARGNTEAF

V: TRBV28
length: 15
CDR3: ASSYPTSGTSYNEQF